This TCR beta chain was captured by sequencing in a study of monozygotic twins with inflammatory bowel disease (dated by TCRdb to between 2018 and 2021). Concerning the study at large: The full study comprised around 30 monozygotic twin pairs: nine German pairs (four IBD-concordant, five IBD-discordant) and 19 IBD-discordant Danish pairs. Within discordant pairs, disease-associated traits were sought mainly by comparing IBD patients with their genetically identical healthy co-twins. Each individual had, on average, about 151 000 unique TCRalpha sequences and 181 000 unique TCRbeta sequences available for analysis.

From each donor, a roughly 2.4 ml peripheral blood sample was collected into PAXgene tubes and kept at -80 degrees C. Without T cell sorting, total RNA was isolated from whole blood using the PAXgene blood miRNA kit on an automated QIAcube. Peripheral blood from monozygotic twin pairs concordant or discordant for inflammatory bowel disease was subjected to deep TCRalpha and TCRbeta repertoire profiling with unique molecular barcoding. Smoking habits were recorded for all twin pairs, and each individual was classified as a current, former or never smoker. CDR1 and CDR2 are read off the germline V gene as SGHAT and FQNNGV. From its cysteine to its phenylalanine, the CDR3 spans 14 amino acids. The coding DNA is unavailable. Study-wide findings and limitations: Because patients received different immunosuppressive treatments, the repertoires may have picked up extra background noise and variability between individuals. No single strong signal or clonotype linked to IBD turned up in the results, so the idea that one exists was not supported. Repertoire similarity did not differ between concordant and discordant twins, possibly due to limited statistical power. TCRbeta repertoire diversity, by inverse Simpson index, was decreased in IBD patients compared with their healthy co-twins. The analysis was unable to tell different T cell subtypes apart. Compared with healthy twins, IBD patients shared fewer clonotypes with other individuals, and the difference was most pronounced in patients with signs of disease activity.

Libraries were constructed by 5' RACE. Each TCR library was prepared from 3,500 to 4,500 ng of total RNA. For each sample, cDNA was synthesized in eight separate reactions using SMARTScribe reverse transcriptase. Unique molecular identifiers containing a 6-nucleotide sample barcode were introduced through template switching during cDNA synthesis. TCRalpha and TCRbeta cDNA was amplified in two nested PCRs of about 17 and 10 cycles, and bead purification was carried out after each PCR. Before amplification, the cDNA was treated with uracil DNA-glycosylase and purified using the QIAquick PCR purification kit. In the second PCR, Illumina TruSeq-compatible adapters and sample-specific barcodes were added. TapeStation and Qubit were used to check library quality and concentration, and 4.5 to 5 ng of each library was pooled. The pooled libraries were sequenced with 2 x 100 bp reads and custom sequencing primers on an Illumina HiSeq2500 single-index Rapid Run. From the authors' description of their analysis: MiGEC version 1.2.6 was used for UMI-based consensus assembly, which corrected PCR and sequencing errors. MiXCR version 2.1.1 handled V(D)J alignment, clonotype assembly and CDR3 extraction. To normalise gene usage, clonotype sharing and MAIT/NKT TCR abundance, the top 1000, 10 000 and 20 000 clonotypes in each sample were analysed. After downsampling to 27 000 UMIs, diversity was calculated as the inverse Simpson index using the vegan R package. Paired Mann-Whitney U tests were applied to discordant twin pairs, and Benjamini-Hochberg correction was used for multiple testing. Each entry corresponds to one CDR3 protein sequence from reads that TCRdb reprocessed, and DNA is not given. The V and J calls shown here were made by TCRdb, not taken from the authors' results. This sample's records show a few hundred thousand distinct CDR3 sequences. The ten largest account for 1.5% to 2% of the sample.

To note about this clonotype: This clone's antigen is unknown.

The clonotype was recovered from a human donor with ulcerative colitis or Crohn's disease, or a healthy co-twin of an affected twin (not recorded which). The chain is made from TRBV11-2 and TRBJ1-3. The source material was blood. The CDR3 region has the sequence CASSLPNSGNTIYF.